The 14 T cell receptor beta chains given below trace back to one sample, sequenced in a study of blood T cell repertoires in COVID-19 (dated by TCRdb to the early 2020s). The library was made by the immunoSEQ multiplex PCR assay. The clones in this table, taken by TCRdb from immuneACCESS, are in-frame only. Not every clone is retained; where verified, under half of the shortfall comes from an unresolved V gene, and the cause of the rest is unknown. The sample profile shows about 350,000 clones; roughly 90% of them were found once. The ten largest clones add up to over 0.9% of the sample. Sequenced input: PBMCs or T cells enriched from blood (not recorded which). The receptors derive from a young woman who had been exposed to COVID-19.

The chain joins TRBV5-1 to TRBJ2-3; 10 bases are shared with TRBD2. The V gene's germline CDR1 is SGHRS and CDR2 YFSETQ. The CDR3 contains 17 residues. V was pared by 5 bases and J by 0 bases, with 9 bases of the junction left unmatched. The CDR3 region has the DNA TGCGCCAGCAGTTTTGATAGCGGGGGGATTAGCACAGATACGCAGTATTTT. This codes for CASSFDSGGISTDTQYF.

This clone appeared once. The CDR3 region has the DNA TGTGCCAGCAGCCCAATGATGGGCCCTGCCAACGTCCTGACTTTC. Protein: CASSPMMGPANVLTF. The chain carries TRBV7-8 and TRBJ2-6; D not certain. CDR3 length equals 15 residues. V lost 5 bases to trimming and J lost 7 bases, with 15 bases between them. Germline values: CDR1 SGHVS, CDR2 FQNEAQ.

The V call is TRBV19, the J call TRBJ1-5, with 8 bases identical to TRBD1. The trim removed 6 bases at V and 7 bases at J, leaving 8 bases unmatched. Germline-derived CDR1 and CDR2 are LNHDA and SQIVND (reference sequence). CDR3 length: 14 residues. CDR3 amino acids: CASSTQGASQPQHF. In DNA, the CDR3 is TGTGCCAGTAGCACCCAGGGGGCGAGCCAGCCCCAGCATTTT. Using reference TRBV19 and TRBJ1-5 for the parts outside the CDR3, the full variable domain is DGGITQSPKYLFRKEGQNVTLSCEQNLNHDAMYWYRQDPGQGLRLIYYSQIVNDFQKGDIAEGYSVSREKKESFPLTVTSAQKNPTAFYLCASSTQGASQPQHFGDGTRLSIL.

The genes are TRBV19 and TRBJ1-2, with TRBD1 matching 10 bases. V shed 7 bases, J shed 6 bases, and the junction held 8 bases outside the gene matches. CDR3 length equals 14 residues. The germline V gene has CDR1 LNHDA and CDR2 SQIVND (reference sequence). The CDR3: CASTFVGQGHGYTF. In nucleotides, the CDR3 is TGTGCCAGTACCTTTGTGGGACAGGGGCATGGCTACACCTTC.

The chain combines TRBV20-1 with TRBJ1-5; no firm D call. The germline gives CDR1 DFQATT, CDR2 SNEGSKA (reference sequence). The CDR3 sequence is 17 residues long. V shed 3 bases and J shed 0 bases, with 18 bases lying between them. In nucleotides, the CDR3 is TGCAGTGCTAGTTACGGGTTAGGAATTCTTAGCAATCAGCCCCAGCATTTT. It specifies CSASYGLGILSNQPQHF.

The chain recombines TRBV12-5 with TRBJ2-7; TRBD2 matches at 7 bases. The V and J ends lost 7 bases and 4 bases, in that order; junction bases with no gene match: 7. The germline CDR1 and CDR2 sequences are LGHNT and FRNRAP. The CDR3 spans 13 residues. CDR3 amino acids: CASEGGSSYEQYF. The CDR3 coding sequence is TGTGCTAGTGAGGGCGGGAGTTCGTACGAGCAGTACTTC.

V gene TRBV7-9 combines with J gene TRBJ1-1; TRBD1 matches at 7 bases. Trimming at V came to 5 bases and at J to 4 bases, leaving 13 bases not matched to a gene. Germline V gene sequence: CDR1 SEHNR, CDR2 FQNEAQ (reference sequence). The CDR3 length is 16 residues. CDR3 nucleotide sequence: TGTGCCAGCAGCCACAGGGGCAGGGGCAGGGGCACTGAAGCTTTCTTT. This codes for CASSHRGRGRGTEAFF.

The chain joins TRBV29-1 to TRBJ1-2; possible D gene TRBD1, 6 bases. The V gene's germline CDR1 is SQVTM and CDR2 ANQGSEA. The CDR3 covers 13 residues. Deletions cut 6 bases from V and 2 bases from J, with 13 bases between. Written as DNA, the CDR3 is TGCAGCGTCGTTCCTGGGGGCAACTATGGCTACACCTTC. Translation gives CSVVPGGNYGYTF.

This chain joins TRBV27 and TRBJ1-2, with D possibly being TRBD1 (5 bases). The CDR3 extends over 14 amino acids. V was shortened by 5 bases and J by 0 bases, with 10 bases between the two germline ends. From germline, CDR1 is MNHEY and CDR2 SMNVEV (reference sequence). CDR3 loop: CASSPSGPNYGYTF. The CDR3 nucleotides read TGTGCCAGCAGTCCTTCAGGGCCTAACTATGGCTACACCTTC.

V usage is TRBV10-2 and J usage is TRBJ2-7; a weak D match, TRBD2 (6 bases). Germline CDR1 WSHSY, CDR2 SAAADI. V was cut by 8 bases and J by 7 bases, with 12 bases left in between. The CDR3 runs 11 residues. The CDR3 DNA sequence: TGCGCCAGCGTGGGGGGTCTGGAGCAGTACTTC. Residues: CASVGGLEQYF.

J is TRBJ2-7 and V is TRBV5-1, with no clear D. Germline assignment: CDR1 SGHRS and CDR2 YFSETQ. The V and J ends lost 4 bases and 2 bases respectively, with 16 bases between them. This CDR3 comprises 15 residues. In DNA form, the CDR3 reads TGCGCCAGCAGCCATGTCGCCGCTCCTACCTACGAGCAGTACTTC. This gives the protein CASSHVAAPTYEQYF.

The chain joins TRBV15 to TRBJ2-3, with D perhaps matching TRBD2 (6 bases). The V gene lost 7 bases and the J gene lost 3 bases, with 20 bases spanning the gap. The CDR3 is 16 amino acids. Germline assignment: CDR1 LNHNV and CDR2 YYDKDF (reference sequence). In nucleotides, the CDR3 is TGTGCCACCATGGAGGGGCGATACCGGGGGACAGATACGCAGTATTTT. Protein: CATMEGRYRGTDTQYF.

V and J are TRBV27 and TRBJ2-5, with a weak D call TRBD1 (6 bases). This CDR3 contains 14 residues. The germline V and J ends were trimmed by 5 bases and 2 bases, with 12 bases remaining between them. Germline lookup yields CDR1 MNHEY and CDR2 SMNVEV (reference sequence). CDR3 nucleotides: TGTGCCAGCAGTCCCTGGACAGCACAAGAGACCCAGTACTTC. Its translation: CASSPWTAQETQYF.

This chain's CDR3 is CAWSGTGGLGYGYTF. The CDR3 DNA reads as TGTGCCTGGAGTGGGACAGGGGGGCTAGGCTATGGCTACACCTTC. This chain links TRBV30 with TRBJ1-2; 10 bases agree with TRBD1. V lost 1 base, J lost 4 bases, and 6 bases stayed unmatched. Germline V lookup: CDR1 GTSNPN, CDR2 SVGIG (reference sequence). This CDR3 contains 15 residues.